One and the same sample provided the 28 T cell receptor beta chains below, sequenced in a study of blood T cell repertoires in COVID-19. The repertoire was sequenced with immunoSEQ multiplex PCR; TCRdb's copy has only in-frame clones and lacks some. The sample carries about 42,000 clones, more than 75% recorded once. Sequenced material: peripheral blood. The origin of the receptors is a woman in her 70s in a cohort sampled during active COVID-19.

The rearrangement joins TRBV27 to TRBJ2-3, with 7 bases fitting TRBD2. From germline, CDR1 is MNHEY and CDR2 SMNVEV (reference sequence). V was clipped by 1 base and J by 5 bases; unmatched bases: 15. The CDR3 runs to 18 residues. CDR3 in amino acids: CASSLYPGGAGEEDTQYF. CDR3 nucleotides: TGTGCCAGCAGTTTATACCCGGGAGGCGCGGGAGAGGAAGATACGCAGTATTTT.

The chain is built from TRBV19 and TRBJ2-6; no definite D call. The CDR3 contains 18 residues. Trimming took off 4 bases at V and 0 bases at J, with 16 bases between the two ends. Germline CDR1 is LNHDA and CDR2 is SQIVND (reference sequence). The CDR3 sequence: CASSKEGVSYSGANVLTF. The CDR3 DNA sequence: TGTGCCAGTAGTAAGGAAGGAGTCTCCTACTCTGGGGCCAACGTCCTGACTTTC.

The gene calls are TRBV5-1 and TRBJ2-7; 8 nucleotides line up with TRBD1. The CDR3 loop spans 14 amino acids. In germline, CDR1 is SGHRS, CDR2 YFSETQ. The J segment lost 2 bases and the V segment lost 0 bases, leaving 1 base of the junction unmatched. CDR3 sequence: CASSLVTGAYEQYF. The CDR3 DNA reads as TGCGCCAGCAGCTTGGTGACAGGGGCCTACGAGCAGTACTTC. The variable domain in full, completed from reference TRBV5-1 and TRBJ2-7, reads KAGVTQTPRYLIKTRGQQVTLSCSPISGHRSVSWYQQTPGQGLQFLFEYFSETQRNKGNFPGRFSGRQFSNSRSEMNVSTLELGDSALYLCASSLVTGAYEQYFGPGTRLTVT.

V and J are TRBV4-3 and TRBJ2-2; D might be TRBD2 (5 bases). Germline assignment: CDR1 LGHNA and CDR2 YSLEER. The CDR3 runs 15 residues. The germline V and J ends were trimmed by 2 bases and 6 bases, with 13 bases remaining between them. CDR3 nucleotide sequence: TGCGCCAGCAGCCAACAGGTTGGGAGACCCGGGGAGCTGTTTTTT. It specifies CASSQQVGRPGELFF.

The chain recombines TRBV19 with TRBJ2-2, with a possible D match to TRBD1 (6 bases). Germline-derived CDR1 and CDR2 are LNHDA and SQIVND (reference sequence). Deletions cut 3 bases from V and 3 bases from J, with 14 bases between. The CDR3 has 16 amino acids. The CDR3 DNA reads as TGTGCCAGTAGTATTCGGGGCAGGGGATACACCGGGGAGCTGTTTTTT. This gives the protein CASSIRGRGYTGELFF. The complete variable domain, with remaining parts taken from reference TRBV19 and TRBJ2-2, reads DGGITQSPKYLFRKEGQNVTLSCEQNLNHDAMYWYRQDPGQGLRLIYYSQIVNDFQKGDIAEGYSVSREKKESFPLTVTSAQKNPTAFYLCASSIRGRGYTGELFFGEGSRLTVL.

Here the CDR3 reads CASSFARSPYGYTF. The CDR3 region has the DNA TGTGCCAGCAGTTTTGCGCGGTCCCCCTATGGCTACACCTTC. The gene calls are TRBV28 and TRBJ1-2; no clear D. Germline CDR1 is MDHEN and CDR2 is SYDVKM. The CDR3 is 14 residues long. V was clipped by 3 bases and J by 4 bases, with 12 bases between them.

This chain links TRBV9 with TRBJ2-1; 9 nucleotides match TRBD2. V shed 1 base and J 7 bases; nucleotides not matched to a gene: 9. Germline V gives CDR1 SGDLS, CDR2 YYNGEE. The CDR3 runs to 16 residues. Here the CDR3 DNA reads TGTGCCAGCAGCGTAACGCGTAGCGGGAGTATTAATGAGCAGTTCTTC. This sequence encodes CASSVTRSGSINEQFF. Based on the CDR3 plus reference TRBV9 and TRBJ2-1, the full variable domain is DSGVTQTPKHLITATGQRVTLRCSPRSGDLSVYWYQQSLDQGLQFLIQYYNGEERAKGNILERFSAQQFPDLHSELNLSSLELGDSALYFCASSVTRSGSINEQFFGPGTRLTVL.

This chain joins TRBV7-2 and TRBJ2-1, with D perhaps matching TRBD2 (5 bases). In germline, CDR1 is SGHTA, CDR2 FQGNSA. This CDR3 region has 14 residues. V was trimmed by 4 bases and J by 5 bases, leaving 12 bases between them. The CDR3 here is CASSSVGRNNEQFF. The CDR3 coding sequence is TGTGCCAGCAGCTCTGTGGGGAGAAACAATGAGCAGTTCTTC.

The J gene is TRBJ1-2, the V gene TRBV6-5; tentatively, D is TRBD1 (5 bases). Per germline, CDR1 MNHEY and CDR2 SVGAGI. The V end was cut by 5 bases, the J end by 4 bases, with 11 bases between. The CDR3 loop spans 13 amino acids. CDR3 sequence (DNA): TGTGCCAGCAGTCGAACAGGCCCCTATGGCTACACCTTC. This encodes CASSRTGPYGYTF.

The chain couples TRBV5-4 to TRBJ2-1; D call uncertain. Germline V gene data show CDR1 as SGHNT and CDR2 as YYREEE (reference sequence). The CDR3 has 12 amino acids. The V gene lost 4 bases and the J gene lost 6 bases, with 8 bases spanning the gap. The CDR3 loop reads CASSTDSNEQFF. Here the CDR3 DNA reads TGTGCCAGCAGCACAGATTCCAATGAGCAGTTCTTC.

This clone showed up just once. This chain connects TRBV19 to TRBJ2-7; TRBD1 matches 7 bases. Per the germline V gene, CDR1 is LNHDA and CDR2 is SQIVND (reference sequence). Trimming removed 3 bases from V and 7 bases from J; junction bases left unmatched: 15. There are 16 residues in the CDR3. The CDR3 here is CASSISLTGLTGEQYF. The CDR3 DNA sequence: TGTGCCAGTAGTATTTCTTTGACAGGGTTGACGGGGGAGCAGTACTTC. Together with reference TRBV19 and TRBJ2-7, the CDR3 gives the full variable domain: DGGITQSPKYLFRKEGQNVTLSCEQNLNHDAMYWYRQDPGQGLRLIYYSQIVNDFQKGDIAEGYSVSREKKESFPLTVTSAQKNPTAFYLCASSISLTGLTGEQYFGPGTRLTVT.

The chain uses TRBV7-8 and TRBJ1-3; 9 bases line up with TRBD1. After removal of 5 bases from V and 7 bases from J, the junction contained 9 bases not matched to a gene. Per germline, CDR1 SGHVS and CDR2 FQNEAQ. The CDR3 is made up of 15 amino acids. The CDR3 DNA is TGTGCCAGCAGCATAGGACAGGGGTGGGTCAACACCATATATTTT. It yields the protein CASSIGQGWVNTIYF.

This clone was seen just once. V and J are TRBV29-1 and TRBJ2-2; possibly TRBD2 for D (5 bases). V dropped 4 bases and J dropped 6 bases, with 6 bases sitting between them. The CDR3 totals 11 residues. Germline V CDR1 and CDR2: SQVTM, ANQGSEA. The CDR3 DNA reads TGCAGCGTTGGAGGGTCCGGGGAGCTGTTTTTT. Translation gives CSVGGSGELFF.

This chain links TRBV5-1 with TRBJ2-7; 13 positions agree with TRBD2. Trimming removed 4 bases from V and 0 bases from J; junction bases left unmatched: 4. The CDR3 covers 16 residues. CDR1 and CDR2 from the germline V gene are SGHRS and YFSETQ. The DNA of the CDR3 is TGCGCCAGCAGCACAGGGACTAGCGGGATCTCCTACGAGCAGTACTTC. This sequence encodes CASSTGTSGISYEQYF.

V usage is TRBV7-8 and J usage is TRBJ2-7; D is possibly TRBD1 (7 bases). The V end was cut by 4 bases, the J end by 4 bases, with 14 bases between. This CDR3 is 14 amino acids long. Germline CDR1 is SGHVS and CDR2 is FQNEAQ. CDR3 nucleotides: TGTGCCAGCAGCTCGCGGGACAGTTCTTACGAGCAGTACTTC. This encodes CASSSRDSSYEQYF.

This chain joins TRBV7-2 and TRBJ2-2; 7 nucleotides agree with TRBD2. The trim removed 2 bases at V and 3 bases at J, leaving 6 bases unmatched. The CDR3 spans 16 residues. The germline gives CDR1 SGHTA, CDR2 FQGNSA. CDR3 in DNA: TGTGCCAGCAGCTTAAGGACGGGAGGCCACACCGGGGAGCTGTTTTTT. Its translation: CASSLRTGGHTGELFF.

V is TRBV7-9 and J is TRBJ2-5; possible D gene TRBD2, 6 bases. The CDR3 spans 16 residues. In germline, CDR1 is SEHNR, CDR2 FQNEAQ (reference sequence). Trimming shortened V by 1 base and J by 5 bases, and 17 bases separated the two germline ends. The CDR3 coding sequence is TGTGCCAGCAGCTTAGTGAGCGGAGGGCGTGTGGAGACCCAGTACTTC. It encodes CASSLVSGGRVETQYF. Full variable domain (outside the CDR3, taken from reference TRBV7-9 and TRBJ2-5): DTGVSQNPRHKITKRGQNVTFRCDPISEHNRLYWYRQTLGQGPEFLTYFQNEAQLEKSRLLSDRFSAERPKGSFSTLEIQRTEQGDSAMYLCASSLVSGGRVETQYFGPGTRLLVL.

This chain links TRBV7-9 with TRBJ2-6, with a tentative D call TRBD1 (5 bases). Germline assignment: CDR1 SEHNR and CDR2 FQNEAQ (reference sequence). The CDR3 has 17 residues. V was trimmed by 6 bases and J by 0 bases, leaving 15 bases between them. This chain's CDR3 is CASSRQTSPSGANVLTF. The DNA for the CDR3 is TGTGCCAGCAGTCGACAGACTTCTCCCTCTGGGGCCAACGTCCTGACTTTC.

The J gene is TRBJ1-1, the V gene TRBV5-1, with D tentatively TRBD1 (5 bases). The CDR3 is 13 residues long. The germline CDR1 and CDR2 sequences are SGHRS and YFSETQ. Trimming pared 4 bases from V and 0 bases from J, leaving 7 bases between. CDR3 sequence (DNA): TGCGCCAGCAGCGGGGGGATGAACACTGAAGCTTTCTTT. This gives the protein CASSGGMNTEAFF.

The chain carries TRBV5-6 and TRBJ2-7; D may be TRBD2 (7 bases). V lost 0 bases, J lost 3 bases, and 13 bases lay in between. Germline CDR1 and CDR2: SGHDT and YYEEEE. The CDR3 contains 15 residues. CDR3 region: CASSLAVGGGYEQYF. The CDR3 DNA is TGTGCCAGCAGCTTGGCCGTGGGAGGGGGCTACGAGCAGTACTTC.

The rearrangement links TRBV7-8 to TRBJ2-7, with 8 bases aligning to TRBD2. This CDR3 is 15 amino acids long. Looked up from germline, CDR1 is SGHVS and CDR2 is FQNEAQ. With 5 bases clipped from V and 2 bases from J, the junction kept 8 bases outside the gene matches. In DNA form, the CDR3 reads TGTGCCAGCAGCGTTCGGGAAGCGGGGGCCTACGAGCAGTACTTC. Translated: CASSVREAGAYEQYF.

V gene TRBV12-3 or TRBV12-4 combines with J gene TRBJ1-1; D unclear. The CDR3 totals 13 residues. V was pared by 3 bases and J by 14 bases, with 19 bases between. Written as DNA, the CDR3 is TGTGCCAGCAGTTTTTTGGCCCGAGGTATGCGGTTCTTT. It codes for CASSFLARGMRFF.

The chain uses TRBV5-4 and TRBJ2-2, with 7 nucleotides matching TRBD1. This CDR3 comprises 15 residues. After removal of 4 bases from V and 3 bases from J, the junction contained 6 bases not matched to a gene. Per the germline V gene, CDR1 is SGHNT and CDR2 is YYREEE (reference sequence). The CDR3 is CASSAQGRDTGELFF. The DNA for the CDR3 is TGTGCCAGCAGCGCACAGGGGCGGGACACCGGGGAGCTGTTTTTT.

The chain has TRBV3-1 (or the pseudogene TRBV3-2) and TRBJ2-7; 9 bases are a match to TRBD1. This CDR3 is 14 amino acids long. V was clipped by 3 bases and J by 5 bases; unmatched bases: 5. Germline CDR1 and CDR2: LGHDT and YNNKEL (reference sequence). The CDR3 region has the DNA TGTGCCAGCAGCCAGAGGACAGGGGTGGACGAGCAGTACTTC. This codes for CASSQRTGVDEQYF.

The chain links TRBV25-1 to TRBJ2-1, with 8 bases identical to TRBD2. The J segment lost 7 bases and the V segment lost 6 bases, leaving 8 bases of the junction unmatched. Germline assignment: CDR1 MGHDK and CDR2 SYGVNS. The CDR3 contains 14 residues. DNA for the CDR3: TGTGCCAGCAGAAGCGGGAGTTTGGTAAATGAGCAGTTCTTC. Encoded protein: CASRSGSLVNEQFF.

The chain combines TRBV2 with TRBJ2-1; 11 bases match TRBD2. CDR1 and CDR2 (germline): SNHLY, FYNNEI. V lost 7 bases, J lost 4 bases, and 3 bases stayed unmatched. The CDR3 runs 14 residues. CDR3 in DNA: TGTGCCAGCAACCGACTAGCGGGATACAATGAGCAGTTCTTC. Translation: CASNRLAGYNEQFF.

The chain recombines TRBV5-1 with TRBJ2-1; 7 bases line up with TRBD2. The trim removed 1 base at V and 6 bases at J, leaving 10 bases unmatched. CDR1 SGHRS and CDR2 YFSETQ come from the germline V gene. This CDR3 is 16 amino acids long. CDR3 DNA: TGCGCCAGCAGCTTGAAGGGAACTAGCGTCGGCAATGAGCAGTTCTTC. It is translated as CASSLKGTSVGNEQFF.

This clone was seen just once. The chain combines TRBV19 with TRBJ1-3; no reliable D call. The CDR3 is 12 residues long. Germline lookup yields CDR1 LNHDA and CDR2 SQIVND (reference sequence). V dropped 7 bases and J dropped 6 bases, with 10 bases sitting between them. CDR3 nucleotides: TGTGCCAGTACCCCGGGGAAAAACACCATATATTTT. Translated: CASTPGKNTIYF. Filled out from reference TRBV19 and TRBJ1-3, the complete variable domain reads DGGITQSPKYLFRKEGQNVTLSCEQNLNHDAMYWYRQDPGQGLRLIYYSQIVNDFQKGDIAEGYSVSREKKESFPLTVTSAQKNPTAFYLCASTPGKNTIYFGEGSWLTVV.